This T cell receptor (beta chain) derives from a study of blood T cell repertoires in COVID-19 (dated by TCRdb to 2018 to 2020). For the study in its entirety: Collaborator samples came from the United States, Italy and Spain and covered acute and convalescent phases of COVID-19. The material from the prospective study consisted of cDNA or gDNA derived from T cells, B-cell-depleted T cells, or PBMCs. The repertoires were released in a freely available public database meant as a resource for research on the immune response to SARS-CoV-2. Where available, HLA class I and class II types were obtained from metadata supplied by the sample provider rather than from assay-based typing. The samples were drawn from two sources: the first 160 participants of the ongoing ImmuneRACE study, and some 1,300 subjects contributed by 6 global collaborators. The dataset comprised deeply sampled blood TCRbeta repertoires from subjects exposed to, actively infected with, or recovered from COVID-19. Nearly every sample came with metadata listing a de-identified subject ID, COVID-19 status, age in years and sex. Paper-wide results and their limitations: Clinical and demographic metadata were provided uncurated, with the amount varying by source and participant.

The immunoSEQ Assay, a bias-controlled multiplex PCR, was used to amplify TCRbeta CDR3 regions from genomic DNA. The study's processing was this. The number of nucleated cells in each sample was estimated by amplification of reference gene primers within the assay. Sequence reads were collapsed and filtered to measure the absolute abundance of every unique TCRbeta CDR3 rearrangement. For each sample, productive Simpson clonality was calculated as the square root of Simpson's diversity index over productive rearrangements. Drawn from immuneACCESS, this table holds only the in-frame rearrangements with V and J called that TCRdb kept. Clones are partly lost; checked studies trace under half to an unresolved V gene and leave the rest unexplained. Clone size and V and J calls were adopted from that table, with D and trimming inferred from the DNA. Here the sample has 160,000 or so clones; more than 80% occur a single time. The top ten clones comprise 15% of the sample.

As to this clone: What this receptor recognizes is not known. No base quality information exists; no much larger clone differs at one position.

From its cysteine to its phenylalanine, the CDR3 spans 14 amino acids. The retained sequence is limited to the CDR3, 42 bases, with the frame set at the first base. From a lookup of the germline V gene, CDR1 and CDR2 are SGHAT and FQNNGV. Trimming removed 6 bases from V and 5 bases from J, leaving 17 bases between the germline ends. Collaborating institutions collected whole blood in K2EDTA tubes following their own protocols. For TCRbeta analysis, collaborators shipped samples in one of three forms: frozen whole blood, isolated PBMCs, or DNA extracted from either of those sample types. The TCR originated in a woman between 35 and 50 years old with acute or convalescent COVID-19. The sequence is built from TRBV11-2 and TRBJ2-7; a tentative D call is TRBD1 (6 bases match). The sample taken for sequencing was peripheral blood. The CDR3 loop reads CASSGQAGVDEQYF. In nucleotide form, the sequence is TGTGCCAGCAGTGGGCAGGCAGGGGTGGACGAGCAGTACTTC.